This TCR beta chain was recovered during a study of healthy donors' naive CD4 and CD8 T cells. Overall study: All functional IMGT TCR alpha variants were covered by new primers. Overall study findings and caveats: Homeostatic proliferation of naive T cells was not examined as a bias source. CDR3 charge plus V and J genes appeared to account for about 13% of CD4/CD8 variance.

About this clonotype: Its antigen is as yet unknown.

Trimming stripped 3 bases from V and 2 bases from J, with 17 bases between. The CDR3 spans 15 residues. Germline V gene data show CDR1 as DFQATT and CDR2 as SNEGSKA (reference sequence). CD4+CD8-CD45RO-CD45RA+ cells were naive CD4+; CD8+CD4-CD45RA+CD27bright cells were naive CD8+. Each TCR library used 450 to 600 ng of total RNA and a linear amplification protocol. TCRdb reprocessed the reads with MiXCR, giving one entry per CDR3 protein. The sample holds some 190,000 distinct CDR3 sequences, around 70% seen once. This chain links TRBV20-1 with TRBJ2-7; D possibly uses TRBD1 or TRBD2 (5 bases each). The sequenced material came from naive CD4+ and CD8+ T cells sorted from blood, pooled from several donors. The clonotype comes from a pool of human donors in good health; the sample pools cells from several healthy donors. DNA for the CDR3: TGCAGTGCTAGCCGGGACCCCAGGATAGCCTACGAGCAGTACTTC. Its protein product is CSASRDPRIAYEQYF.